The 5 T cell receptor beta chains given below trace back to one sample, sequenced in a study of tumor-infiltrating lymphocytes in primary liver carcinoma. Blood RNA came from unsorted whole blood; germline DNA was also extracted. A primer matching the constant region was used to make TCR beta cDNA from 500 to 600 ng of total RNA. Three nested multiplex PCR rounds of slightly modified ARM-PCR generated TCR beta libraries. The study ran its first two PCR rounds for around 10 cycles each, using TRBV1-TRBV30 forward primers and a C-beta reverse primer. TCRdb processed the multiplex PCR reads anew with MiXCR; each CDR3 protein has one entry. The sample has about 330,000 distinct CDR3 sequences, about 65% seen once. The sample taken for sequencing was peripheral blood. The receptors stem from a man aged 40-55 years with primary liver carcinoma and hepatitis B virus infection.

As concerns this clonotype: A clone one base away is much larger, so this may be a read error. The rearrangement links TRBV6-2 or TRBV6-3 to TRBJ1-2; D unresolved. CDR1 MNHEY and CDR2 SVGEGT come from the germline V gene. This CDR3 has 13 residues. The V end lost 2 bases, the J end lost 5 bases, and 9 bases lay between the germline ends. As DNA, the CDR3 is TGTGCCAGCAGTTACGATAGGCGTTATGGCTACACCTTC. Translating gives CASSYDRRYGYTF.

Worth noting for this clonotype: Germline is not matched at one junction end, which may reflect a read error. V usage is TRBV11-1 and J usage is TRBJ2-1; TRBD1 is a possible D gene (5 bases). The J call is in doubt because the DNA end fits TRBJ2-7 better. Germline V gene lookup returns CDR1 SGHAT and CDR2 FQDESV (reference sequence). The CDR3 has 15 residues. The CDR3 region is CTSSLGSYDSNEQYF. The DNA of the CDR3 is TGTACCAGCAGCCTCGGGTCTTACGACAGTAATGAGCAGTACTTC.

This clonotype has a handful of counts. The CDR3 here is CATSDLKGIGYTF. As DNA, the CDR3 is TGTGCCACCAGTGATCTAAAGGGTATTGGCTACACCTTC. This chain joins TRBV24-1 and TRBJ1-2; no clear D. The CDR3 has 13 residues. V dropped 3 bases and J dropped 7 bases, with 11 bases sitting between them. Germline V gene sequence: CDR1 KGHDR, CDR2 SFDVKD.

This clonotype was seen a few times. CDR3 in DNA: TGTGCCAGCAGCTCTGGGGGGGGCGACTATGGCTACACCTTC. It specifies CASSSGGGDYGYTF. The rearrangement joins TRBV6-6 to TRBJ1-2, with D possibly TRBD1 on 6 matching bases. This CDR3 region has 14 residues. V was clipped by 6 bases and J by 3 bases, with 14 bases between them. Looked up from germline, CDR1 is MNHNY and CDR2 is SVGAGI (reference sequence).

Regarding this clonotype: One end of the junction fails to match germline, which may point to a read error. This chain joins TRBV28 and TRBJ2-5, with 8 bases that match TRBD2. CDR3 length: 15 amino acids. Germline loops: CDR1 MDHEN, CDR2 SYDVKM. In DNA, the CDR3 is TGTGCCAGCAGTCGCCCGGGACTAGAAGGAGAGAACCAGTACTTC. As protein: CASSRPGLEGENQYF.